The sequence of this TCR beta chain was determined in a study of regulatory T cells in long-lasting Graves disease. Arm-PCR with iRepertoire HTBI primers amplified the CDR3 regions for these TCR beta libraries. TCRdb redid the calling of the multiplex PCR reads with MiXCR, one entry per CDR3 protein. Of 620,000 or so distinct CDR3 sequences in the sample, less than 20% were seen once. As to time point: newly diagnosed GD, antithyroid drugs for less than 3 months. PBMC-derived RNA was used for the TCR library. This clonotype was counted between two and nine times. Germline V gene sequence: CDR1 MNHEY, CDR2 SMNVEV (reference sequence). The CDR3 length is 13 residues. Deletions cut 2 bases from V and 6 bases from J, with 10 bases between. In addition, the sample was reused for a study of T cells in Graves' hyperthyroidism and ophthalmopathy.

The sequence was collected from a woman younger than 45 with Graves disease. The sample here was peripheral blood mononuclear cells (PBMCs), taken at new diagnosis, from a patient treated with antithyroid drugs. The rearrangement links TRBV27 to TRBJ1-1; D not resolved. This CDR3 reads CASSLQGSAEAFF. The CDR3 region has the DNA TGTGCCAGCAGTTTACAAGGAAGCGCTGAAGCTTTCTTT.